This TCR beta chain was recorded in a study of identical twins. This CDR3 has 16 residues. Germline loops: CDR1 LGHDT, CDR2 YNNKEL (reference sequence). The V end lost 3 bases, the J end lost 5 bases, and 17 bases lay between the germline ends. The authors used template switching to add a universal primer site and gave cDNA unique molecular identifiers. In TCRdb, the 5' RACE reads were re-called with MiXCR into one record per CDR3 protein. In the table there are 200,000 to 250,000 distinct CDR3 sequences, roughly 7.5% of which are singletons. General study results and limits: There was an excess of low generation probability in the out-of-frame alpha sequences that twins shared. Fewer insertions were carried by abundant cord blood beta clonotypes, but none was seen in memory repertoires. Invariant cells of the MAIT and iNKT types might have partly distorted the zero-insertion analyses.

A few counts support this clonotype. Its antigen is unidentified. This sample was shared with a second study, whose subject was yellow fever vaccine responses in identical twins.

Sequencing was carried out using CD8+ T cells sorted from blood. The chain recombines TRBV3-1 with TRBJ2-1; a possible D gene is TRBD1 (5 bases). The receptor comes from a woman aged 18-30 years in good health. CDR3 sequence reads: CASSHIGSGKDNEQFF. In DNA form, the CDR3 reads TGTGCCAGCAGCCATATAGGGTCAGGGAAAGACAATGAGCAGTTCTTC.